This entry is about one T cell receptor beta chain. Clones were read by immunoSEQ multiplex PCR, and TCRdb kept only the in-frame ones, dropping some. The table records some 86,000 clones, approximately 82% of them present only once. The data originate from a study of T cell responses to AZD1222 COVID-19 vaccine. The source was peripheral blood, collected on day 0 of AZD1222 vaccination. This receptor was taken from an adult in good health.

The CDR3 sequence: CAWRRRTGSSGTQYF. The CDR3 DNA reads TGTGCCTGGAGGCGCCGGACAGGGTCATCGGGTACGCAGTATTTT. V is TRBV30 and J is TRBJ2-3; 8 positions match TRBD1. In germline, CDR1 is GTSNPN, CDR2 SVGIG (reference sequence). The CDR3 spans 15 residues. The junction had 13 bases not matched to a gene; V was cut back by 3 bases and J by 8 bases. Full variable domain (rest looked up from reference TRBV30 and TRBJ2-3): SQTIHQWPATLVQPVGSPLSLECTVEGTSNPNLYWYRQAAGRGLQLLFYSVGIGQISSEVPQNLSASRPQDRQFILSSKKLLLSDSGFYLCAWRRRTGSSGTQYFGPGTRLTVL.